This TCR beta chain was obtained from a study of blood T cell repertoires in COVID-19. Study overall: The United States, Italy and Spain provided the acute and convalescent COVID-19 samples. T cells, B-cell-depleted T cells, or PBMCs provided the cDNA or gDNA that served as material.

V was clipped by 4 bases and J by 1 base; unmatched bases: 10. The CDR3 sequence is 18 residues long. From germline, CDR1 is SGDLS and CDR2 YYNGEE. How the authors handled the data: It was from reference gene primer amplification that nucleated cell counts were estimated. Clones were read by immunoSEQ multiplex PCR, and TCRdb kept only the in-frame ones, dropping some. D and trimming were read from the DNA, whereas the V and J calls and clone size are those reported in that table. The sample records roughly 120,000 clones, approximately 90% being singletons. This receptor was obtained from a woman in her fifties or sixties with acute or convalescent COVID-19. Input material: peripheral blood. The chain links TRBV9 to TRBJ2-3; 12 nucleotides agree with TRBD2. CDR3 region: CASSPTSGGSIRTDTQYF. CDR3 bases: TGTGCCAGCAGCCCGACTAGCGGGGGCTCGATTCGCACAGATACGCAGTATTTT.